This T cell receptor beta chain was captured by sequencing in a study of naive and memory T cell subsets. V lost 1 base to trimming and J lost 0 bases, with 9 bases between them. Germline V gene data show CDR1 as MGHRA and CDR2 as YSYEKL. This CDR3 comprises 16 residues. After CD4 positive bead selection, the CD4-negative fraction gave CD8 T cells. Cells stained for CD3, CD4, CD8, CD45RA, CD27 and viability were sorted into four CD45RA/CD27 subsets. CD45RA-CD27- cells were effector memory; CD45RA+CD27- cells were EMRA. Both TRBC1 and TRBC2 were covered by a beta constant-region primer of two equimolar oligonucleotides. Ligation attached a single-stranded oligonucleotide with a 12-nucleotide UMI and the SP2 primer to the cDNA 3' end. TCRdb re-called the UMI-ligation and nested PCR reads with MiXCR, one entry per CDR3 protein. The sample has tens of thousands of distinct CDR3 sequences; about 14% are singletons.

This sequence joins TRBV4-1 and TRBJ2-2; D is perhaps TRBD2 (5 bases). This TCR derives from a human donor in good health. Sample: effector memory CD4+ T cells from blood. Subset noted: effector memory, CD45RA- CD27-. CDR3 in DNA: TGCGCCAGCAGCCAAGGCCCCGGGGCGAACACCGGGGAGCTGTTTTTT. Translated: CASSQGPGANTGELFF.